A selection of T cell receptor beta chains follows, all from one sample in a study of shared clonotypes between healthy human individuals. The protocol was immunoSEQ multiplex PCR, while the TCRdb copy is restricted to in-frame clones and leaves out a portion. The table lists hundreds of thousands of clones, roughly 92% of them singletons, with more than 20% in the top ten. The sequenced material came from naive CD8+ T cells sorted from blood. The origin of the receptors is a man younger than 40 in good health. The CDR3 runs from the conserved cysteine through the conserved F or W. The D gene is left open where the match is weak. The size field is filled for only some rows; it gives once, few, many or a size class.

v_call: TRBV10-3; j_call: TRBJ2-2; clone_size: NA; d_call: NA; cdr3_nt: TGTGCCATCAGTGTTGGGACCGAGAACACCGGGGAGCTGTTTTTT; cdr3_aa: CAISVGTENTGELFF
v_call: TRBV7-9; j_call: TRBJ1-1; clone_size: NA; d_call: NA; cdr3_nt: TGTGCCAGCAGCCAAATTCCGGGACACCAAAAGGGGACTGAAGCTTTCTTT; cdr3_aa: CASSQIPGHQKGTEAFF
v_call: TRBV7-9; j_call: TRBJ2-3; clone_size: NA; d_call: NA; cdr3_nt: TGTGCCAGCAGCTTAGTAACTAGTGCAGATACGCAGTATTTT; cdr3_aa: CASSLVTSADTQYF
v_call: TRBV2; j_call: TRBJ2-1; clone_size: NA; d_call: TRBD2; cdr3_nt: TGTGCCAGCAGTTCCCCCTCCGGGACTAGCGGGAGTTACAATGAGCAGTTCTTC; cdr3_aa: CASSSPSGTSGSYNEQFF
v_call: TRBV4-1; j_call: TRBJ2-7; clone_size: NA; d_call: NA; cdr3_nt: TGCGCCAGCAGCGACGGAAGAGGGGCCTACGAGCAGTACTTC; cdr3_aa: CASSDGRGAYEQYF
v_call: TRBV10-2; j_call: TRBJ2-3; clone_size: NA; d_call: TRBD2; cdr3_nt: TGCGCCACCGCGGGCGGACTAGCGGGAACTTCGCCCACAGATACGCAGTATTTT; cdr3_aa: CATAGGLAGTSPTDTQYF
v_call: TRBV4-1; j_call: TRBJ2-3; clone_size: NA; d_call: NA; cdr3_nt: TGCGCCAGCAGCCAAGGGTCTAGAGGCACAGATACGCAGTATTTT; cdr3_aa: CASSQGSRGTDTQYF
v_call: TRBV27; j_call: TRBJ2-7; clone_size: NA; d_call: TRBD1; cdr3_nt: TGTGCCAGCAGTTCCCCCGGGACAGGGGTTTACGAGCAGTACTTC; cdr3_aa: CASSSPGTGVYEQYF
v_call: TRBV30; j_call: TRBJ1-5; clone_size: NA; d_call: NA; cdr3_nt: TGTGGTATGGGGGTAAATCAGCCCCAGCATTTT; cdr3_aa: CGMGVNQPQHF
v_call: TRBV2; j_call: TRBJ1-5; clone_size: NA; d_call: NA; cdr3_nt: TGTGCCAGCAGGGAAGAGGGCGGGTATAGCAATCAGCCCCAGCATTTT; cdr3_aa: CASREEGGYSNQPQHF
v_call: TRBV5-1; j_call: TRBJ2-1; clone_size: NA; d_call: NA; cdr3_nt: TGCGCCAGCAGCTTGGTTAACGCGGGAAACAATGAGCAGTTCTTC; cdr3_aa: CASSLVNAGNNEQFF
v_call: TRBV4-3; j_call: TRBJ1-2; clone_size: NA; d_call: NA; cdr3_nt: TGCGCCAGCAGCGATCGACTAACCGGCTATGGCTACACCTTC; cdr3_aa: CASSDRLTGYGYTF
v_call: TRBV7-8; j_call: TRBJ2-2; clone_size: NA; d_call: TRBD2; cdr3_nt: TGTGCCAGCAGCTTGATACCGGGACTAGCGGGAGGCGATACCGGGGAGCTGTTTTTT; cdr3_aa: CASSLIPGLAGGDTGELFF
v_call: TRBV7-2; j_call: TRBJ1-1; clone_size: NA; d_call: NA; cdr3_nt: TGTGCCAGCAGCTTACATCTGGGTAACACTGAAGCTTTCTTT; cdr3_aa: CASSLHLGNTEAFF
v_call: TRBV5-6; j_call: TRBJ2-7; clone_size: once; d_call: TRBD2; cdr3_nt: TGTGCCAGCAGCCCCGCGGGGGTCCGATCCTACGAGCAGTACTTC; cdr3_aa: CASSPAGVRSYEQYF
v_call: TRBV5-1; j_call: TRBJ1-2; clone_size: NA; d_call: NA; cdr3_nt: TGCGCCAGCAGCTGGGGGGAGGTTCTCTATGGCTACACCTTC; cdr3_aa: CASSWGEVLYGYTF
v_call: TRBV21-1; j_call: TRBJ2-3; clone_size: few; d_call: NA; cdr3_nt: TGTGCCAGCAGCAATAGTTCGTGGGGACTTACCACAGATACGCAGTATTTT; cdr3_aa: CASSNSSWGLTTDTQYF
v_call: TRBV6-6; j_call: TRBJ2-3; clone_size: once; d_call: NA; cdr3_nt: TGTGCCAGCAATTCAGGCACAGATACGCAGTATTTT; cdr3_aa: CASNSGTDTQYF
v_call: TRBV27; j_call: TRBJ2-5; clone_size: NA; d_call: TRBD2; cdr3_nt: TGTGCCAGCCACACACGGGGCGGGAGCCCCGGGGAGACCCAGTACTTC; cdr3_aa: CASHTRGGSPGETQYF
v_call: TRBV18; j_call: TRBJ2-7; clone_size: NA; d_call: TRBD1; cdr3_nt: TGTGCCAGCTCACCCCGGGACAGGACGGACCACTTCGAGCAGTACTTC; cdr3_aa: CASSPRDRTDHFEQYF
v_call: TRBV11-3; j_call: TRBJ2-1; clone_size: NA; d_call: NA; cdr3_nt: TGTGCCAGCAGCTTAGGACTAGGCCGGGATGAGCAGTTCTTC; cdr3_aa: CASSLGLGRDEQFF
v_call: TRBV28; j_call: TRBJ1-5; clone_size: NA; d_call: TRBD1; cdr3_nt: TGTGCCAGCAGCCGCGGACAGGGTTATCAGCCCCAGCATTTT; cdr3_aa: CASSRGQGYQPQHF